This TCR beta chain originates from a study of T cells in Graves' hyperthyroidism and ophthalmopathy. Findings of the study overall: Ophthalmopathy was model-predicted a median around seven months pre-onset. Ophthalmopathy and stable hyperthyroidism were told apart by a 13 V-J model.

Germline trimming cut 5 bases from V and 5 bases from J; bases unmatched to any gene: 10. Germline CDR1 is SGHNT and CDR2 is YYREEE (reference sequence). The CDR3 is made up of 15 amino acids. RNA transcripts were the template for amplifying TCR beta CDR3 regions. In the first-round RT-PCR of the TCR CDR3, the HTBI primer set was used. TCRdb reprocessed the multiplex PCR reads with MiXCR, giving one entry per CDR3 protein. The profile shows around 660,000 distinct CDR3 sequences, roughly 45% of them singletons. Notes on this clonotype: Its antigen is as yet unknown.

This rearrangement joins TRBV5-4 to TRBJ2-5, with 9 nucleotides matching TRBD2. The receptor was derived from an adult man with Graves' disease, either hyperthyroidism or ophthalmopathy (not recorded which). The sequenced sample consisted of peripheral blood or thyroid tissue (not recorded which). The CDR3 DNA follows: TGTGCCAGCAGGAAGGGGACTAGCAATCCGGAGACCCAGTACTTC. Its translation is CASRKGTSNPETQYF.